The next 17 T cell receptor beta chains were all read from a single sample in a study of T cell responses to AZD1222 COVID-19 vaccine. This table comes from immunoSEQ multiplex PCR, and its TCRdb copy is limited to in-frame clones, with some not included. The sample has approximately 140,000 clones; about 90% are singletons. The sequences come from peripheral blood, collected 28 days after the second dose of the MenACWY control vaccine. The receptors here all came from an adult who received the MenACWY meningococcal vaccine as a control.

V and J are TRBV28 and TRBJ1-4; D gene unclear. The CDR3 covers 14 residues. Per the germline V gene, CDR1 is MDHEN and CDR2 is SYDVKM. Trimming cost V 3 bases and J 6 bases, with 11 bases left between them. This CDR3 is CASSLGRTDEKLFF. In DNA form, the CDR3 reads TGTGCCAGCAGTTTGGGCCGGACGGATGAAAAACTGTTTTTT.

The rearrangement joins TRBV28 to TRBJ1-5; perhaps TRBD1 as D (6 bases). The CDR3 runs 17 residues. V was shortened by 2 bases and J by 5 bases, with 19 bases between the two germline ends. The germline gives CDR1 MDHEN, CDR2 SYDVKM. The DNA for the CDR3 is TGTGCCAGCAGTTTAGGAGGGCAGGGGTCTCGAGATCAGCCCCAGCATTTT. Protein product: CASSLGGQGSRDQPQHF.

The chain has TRBV7-8 and TRBJ2-2; a weak D match, TRBD1 (7 bases). The CDR3 sequence is 17 residues long. Germline V lookup: CDR1 SGHVS, CDR2 FQNEAQ. Trimming left V 5 bases short and J 3 bases short, with 19 bases between. CDR3 coding DNA: TGTGCCAGCAGCCCCACCTGGAGGGGGCAGGACACCGGGGAGCTGTTTTTT. Protein sequence: CASSPTWRGQDTGELFF.

The chain couples TRBV5-1 to TRBJ2-3, with D perhaps matching TRBD2 (5 bases). The germline gives CDR1 SGHRS, CDR2 YFSETQ. The CDR3 has 15 amino acids. V dropped 5 bases and J dropped 2 bases, with 15 bases sitting between them. The CDR3: CASSKGAVNTDTQYF. CDR3 coding DNA: TGCGCCAGCAGTAAAGGAGCGGTGAACACAGATACGCAGTATTTT.

The V and J genes are TRBV25-1 and TRBJ1-4, with TRBD1 as a possible D gene (6 bases). This CDR3 region has 17 residues. Germline V CDR1 and CDR2: MGHDK, SYGVNS. V was cut by 3 bases and J by 0 bases, with 14 bases left in between. CDR3 region: CASSDMAGAATNEKLFF. The CDR3 DNA follows: TGTGCCAGCAGTGATATGGCAGGGGCGGCAACTAATGAAAAACTGTTTTTT.

The chain combines TRBV11-2 with TRBJ2-1; TRBD2 agrees at 7 bases. V was clipped by 2 bases and J by 10 bases; unmatched bases: 5. There are 13 residues in the CDR3. In germline, CDR1 is SGHAT, CDR2 FQNNGV. The CDR3 DNA reads as TGTGCCAGCAGCTTAAGGCCTAGCGGAGAGCAGTTCTTC. Residues: CASSLRPSGEQFF.

This clone was seen once. The gene calls are TRBV3-1 (or the pseudogene TRBV3-2) and TRBJ1-1; no definite D call. The CDR3 has 14 amino acids. Germline assignment: CDR1 LGHDT and CDR2 YNNKEL (reference sequence). V was clipped by 0 bases and J by 8 bases, with 13 bases between them. Here the CDR3 reads CASSQDDAVQEAFF. The CDR3 coding sequence is TGTGCCAGCAGCCAAGACGACGCAGTCCAAGAAGCTTTCTTT.

This chain connects TRBV3-1 (or the pseudogene TRBV3-2) to TRBJ2-5, with a weak D call TRBD2 (5 bases). The CDR3 consists of 15 residues. The germline V gene encodes CDR1 LGHDT and CDR2 YNNKEL (reference sequence). Trimming removed 4 bases from V and 7 bases from J, with 19 bases in between. CDR3 sequence: CASSLSRIRGGTQYF. CDR3 in DNA: TGTGCCAGCAGCCTGTCGAGGATCAGAGGAGGGACCCAGTACTTC.

CDR3 region: CASSVDPRGTGPNSYNEQFF. In DNA, the CDR3 is TGTGCCAGCAGCGTCGACCCACGAGGGACAGGGCCGAATTCCTACAATGAGCAGTTCTTC. The V and J genes are TRBV9 and TRBJ2-1; TRBD1 aligns across 9 bases. The germline V gene has CDR1 SGDLS and CDR2 YYNGEE. Trimming removed 2 bases from V and 1 base from J; junction bases left unmatched: 16. The CDR3 has 20 residues.

As regards this clone: Other DNA sequences of this sample code for an identical CDR3. The chain has TRBV19 and TRBJ2-7, with 7 bases that match TRBD1. This CDR3 contains 13 residues. Per germline, CDR1 LNHDA and CDR2 SQIVND (reference sequence). Trimming took 4 bases from V and 1 from J; bases not matched to a gene: 1. The CDR3 region is CASSTTGSYEQYF. The CDR3 DNA reads TGTGCCAGTAGTACGACAGGGTCCTACGAGCAGTACTTC.

The rearrangement links TRBV7-6 to TRBJ2-7; D might be TRBD1 or TRBD2, each matching 5 bases. This CDR3 contains 17 residues. V shed 0 bases and J shed 2 bases, with 17 bases lying between them. Germline CDR1 and CDR2: SGHVS and FNYEAQ. As DNA, the CDR3 is TGTGCCAGCAGCTTAGCTTTAGTTGAGGGGCGAGCCTACGAGCAGTACTTC. The encoded protein is CASSLALVEGRAYEQYF.

V usage is TRBV6-5 and J usage is TRBJ2-7; no clear D gene. From germline, CDR1 is MNHEY and CDR2 SVGAGI. Trimming cost V 2 bases and J 0 bases, with 11 bases left between them. This CDR3 has 15 residues. The CDR3 here is CASSYGQLYSYEQYF. The DNA of the CDR3 is TGTGCCAGCAGTTACGGGCAGCTATACTCCTACGAGCAGTACTTC.

The rearrangement uses TRBV28 and TRBJ2-7; D not certain. This CDR3 is built from 14 residues. Per the germline V gene, CDR1 is MDHEN and CDR2 is SYDVKM. The germline V and J ends were trimmed by 2 bases and 6 bases, with 14 bases remaining between them. CDR3 loop: CASSLRWRSAEQYF. For the CDR3, the DNA is TGTGCCAGCAGTTTAAGGTGGCGGTCGGCCGAGCAGTACTTC.

The rearrangement links TRBV27 to TRBJ2-3; 9 positions agree with TRBD2. The CDR3 covers 14 residues. V trimming: 5 bases; J trimming: 3 bases; junction bases outside the gene matches: 3. Germline V CDR1 and CDR2: MNHEY, SMNVEV (reference sequence). The CDR3 region has the DNA TGTGCCAGCAGTCGGCTAGCGGGGACAGATACGCAGTATTTT. Protein product: CASSRLAGTDTQYF.

As DNA, the CDR3 is TGTGCCAGCAGCTTCGGACAGTCCTACGAGCAGTACTTC. Protein: CASSFGQSYEQYF. This chain connects TRBV7-3 to TRBJ2-7, with a possible D match to TRBD1 (6 bases). Germline CDR1 SGHTA, CDR2 FQGTGA. V was clipped by 3 bases and J by 1 base, with 7 bases between them. This CDR3 spans 13 amino acids. Variable domain in full (rest from reference TRBV7-3 and TRBJ2-7): GAGVSQTPSNKVTEKGKYVELRCDPISGHTALYWYRQSLGQGPEFLIYFQGTGAADDSGLPNDRFFAVRPEGSVSTLKIQRTERGDSAVYLCASSFGQSYEQYFGPGTRLTVT.

The rearrangement uses TRBV5-1 and TRBJ2-1, with 9 bases lining up with TRBD2. The germline V gene encodes CDR1 SGHRS and CDR2 YFSETQ. Trimming cost V 4 bases and J 6 bases; bases outside gene matches: 11. This CDR3 is built from 16 residues. For the CDR3, the DNA is TGCGCCAGCAGCGGGAGGGTAGCGGGAGTGGGCAATGAGCAGTTCTTC. Protein product: CASSGRVAGVGNEQFF.

The rearrangement joins TRBV6-1 to TRBJ2-1; D unresolved. Germline V gives CDR1 MNHNS, CDR2 SASEGT. The CDR3 has 15 amino acids. Trimming pared 0 bases from V and 0 bases from J, leaving 6 bases between. The CDR3 DNA reads TGTGCCAGCAGTGAAGCGGATAGCTCCTACAATGAGCAGTTCTTC. This translates into CASSEADSSYNEQFF.